The sequence of this TCR beta chain was determined in a study of cytomegalovirus exposure and HLA in healthy donors. Overall study context: As an earlier analysis found, roughly 180 million T cells yielded 95 million to 130 million unique TCR beta sequences. Study-level points and caveats: The listing of some 170 TCR beta chains classed them as cytomegalovirus-associated. The authors excluded some V segments, including TRBV6-2 and TRBV6-3, as indistinguishable. It has been reported that TCR beta sequences accurately predicted the HLA-A and HLA-B alleles of most subjects.

The CDR3 consists of 16 residues. The germline CDR1 and CDR2 sequences are SGHRS and YFSETQ. Trimming at V came to 2 bases and at J to 3 bases, leaving 7 bases not matched to a gene. The PCR used 60 Vbeta and 13 Jbeta primers. Data came from immunoSEQ multiplex PCR; TCRdb stores just in-frame clones and leaves some out. The table lists 100,000 to 120,000 clones, roughly an eighth of them singletons. On this clone itself: Its antigen is unknown.

Material: PBMCs. The clonotype was recovered from a man aged 40-55 years in good health and CMV-seropositive. This chain connects TRBV5-1 to TRBJ1-1, with 10 bases matching TRBD1. The CDR3 sequence: CASSFPGQGSDTEAFF. The CDR3 DNA reads as TGCGCCAGCAGCTTCCCGGGACAGGGGTCCGACACTGAAGCTTTCTTT.